One sample yielded the 20 T cell receptor beta chains listed below, sequenced in a study of blood T cells in healthy people across ages. PCR was performed a second time for roughly 6 to 12 cycles using a sample-barcoded 5' primer and a J-beta primer mix. TCRdb analysed the 5' RACE reads with MiXCR anew, one entry per CDR3 protein. The sample includes some 900,000 distinct CDR3 sequences, 40% to 60% of them seen just once. The sample taken for sequencing was blood. These receptors were obtained from a young man in good health.

CDR3 protein: CASSLWGGSRDNEQFF. The DNA for the CDR3 is TGTGCCAGCAGCTTATGGGGCGGTTCCAGGGACAATGAGCAGTTCTTC. This sequence joins TRBV7-2 and TRBJ2-1, with D maybe TRBD1 (5 bases). The germline V and J ends were trimmed by 2 bases and 5 bases, with 16 bases remaining between them. The CDR3 is 16 residues long. Germline lookup yields CDR1 SGHTA and CDR2 FQGNSA. Combining the CDR3 with reference TRBV7-2 and TRBJ2-1 gives the whole variable domain GAGVSQSPSNKVTEKGKDVELRCDPISGHTALYWYRQSLGQGLEFLIYFQGNSAPDKSGLPSDRFSAERTGGSVSTLTIQRTQQEDSAVYLCASSLWGGSRDNEQFFGPGTRLTVL.

The CDR3 spells CASTRVGTGGSRGSPLHF. DNA for the CDR3: TGTGCCAGCACCAGAGTGGGGACAGGGGGCAGTAGGGGCTCACCCCTCCACTTT. The chain carries TRBV6-1 and TRBJ1-6, with TRBD1 matching over 12 bases. The J segment lost 10 bases and the V segment lost 7 bases, leaving 17 bases of the junction unmatched. The CDR3 is 18 residues long. In germline, CDR1 is MNHNS, CDR2 SASEGT.

About this clonotype itself: The conserved phenylalanine or tryptophan is not found at the CDR3 terminus, so this likely reflects a read error. J is TRBJ2-3 and V is TRBV30; D might be TRBD1 (5 bases). The CDR3 runs 15 residues. V lost 4 bases to trimming and J lost 2 bases, with 16 bases between them. Germline V gene data show CDR1 as GTSNPN and CDR2 as SVGIG (reference sequence). The CDR3 sequence: CAWTAGRLITDTQYL. In DNA form, the CDR3 reads TGTGCCTGGACGGCAGGGCGATTAATCACAGATACGCAGTATCTT.

The chain joins TRBV6-5 to TRBJ1-4; perhaps TRBD1 as D (6 bases). Looked up from germline, CDR1 is MNHEY and CDR2 is SVGAGI. Trimming took 5 bases from V and 0 from J, leaving 13 bases between them. This CDR3 contains 16 residues. CDR3: CASSRGQISTNEKLFF. Here the CDR3 DNA reads TGTGCCAGCAGTCGAGGACAGATCTCAACTAATGAAAAACTGTTTTTT.

In its sample, this clonotype was seen a few times. The chain links TRBV7-2 to TRBJ2-7; 9 bases line up with TRBD1. Germline V CDR1 and CDR2: SGHTA, FQGNSA. The J segment lost 6 bases and the V segment lost 6 bases, leaving 9 bases of the junction unmatched. This CDR3 region has 14 residues. CDR3 in amino acids: CASRTPGQGGEQYF. Here the CDR3 DNA reads TGTGCCAGCAGGACACCGGGACAGGGTGGCGAGCAGTACTTC.

This clonotype was picked up a small number of times. The gene calls are TRBV9 and TRBJ2-3, with D possibly being TRBD2 (6 bases). Trimming left V 3 bases short and J 6 bases short, with 11 bases between. CDR1 and CDR2 (germline): SGDLS, YYNGEE. CDR3 length: 13 amino acids. CDR3 amino acids: CASSAYLADTQYF. CDR3 in DNA: TGTGCCAGCAGCGCCTACCTAGCGGATACGCAGTATTTT.

Notes on this clonotype: Germline is not matched at one junction end, which may reflect a read error. The rearrangement joins TRBV5-1 to TRBJ1-1, with TRBD1 identical over 11 bases. CDR3 length: 16 residues. Germline CDR1 reads SGHRS; CDR2 reads YFSETQ. CDR3 sequence: CASSLGQGVGSTEAFF. Written as DNA, the CDR3 is TGCGCCAGCAGTTTGGGACAGGGGGTCGGATCCACTGAAGCCTTCTTT.

This chain joins TRBV7-9 and TRBJ2-3; D perhaps matches TRBD1 (5 bases). V lost 2 bases to trimming and J lost 3 bases, with 12 bases between them. Germline values: CDR1 SEHNR, CDR2 FQNEAQ (reference sequence). This CDR3 has 15 amino acids. The CDR3 protein is CASSLQGFWTDTQYF. The CDR3 coding sequence is TGTGCCAGCAGCTTACAGGGATTTTGGACAGATACGCAGTATTTT.

This clonotype was picked up a small number of times. The gene calls are TRBV2 and TRBJ1-1; D gene ambiguous. The CDR3 is made up of 12 amino acids. CDR1 and CDR2 from the germline V gene are SNHLY and FYNNEI. V lost 7 bases, J lost 6 bases, and 12 bases lay in between. DNA of the CDR3: TGTGCCAGCAAATCGGAGGCCGCTGAAGCTTTCTTT. Its protein is CASKSEAAEAFF.

V gene TRBV11-1 combines with J gene TRBJ2-3; a possible D gene is TRBD1 (6 bases). Germline V gene data show CDR1 as SGHAT and CDR2 as FQDESV (reference sequence). V lost 8 bases, J lost 4 bases, and 13 bases lay in between. This CDR3 region has 13 residues. CDR3 in amino acids: CASQRGSADTQYF. The CDR3 DNA reads as TGTGCCAGCCAAAGGGGGTCGGCAGATACGCAGTATTTT. Full variable domain (rest looked up from reference TRBV11-1 and TRBJ2-3): EAEVAQSPRYKITEKSQAVAFWCDPISGHATLYWYRQILGQGPELLVQFQDESVVDDSQLPKDRFSAERLKGVDSTLKIQPAELGDSAMYLCASQRGSADTQYFGPGTRLTVL.

The chain uses TRBV4-3 and TRBJ2-5; perhaps D is TRBD1 or TRBD2 (7 bases each). V was shortened by 0 bases and J by 4 bases, with 15 bases between the two germline ends. The CDR3 contains 16 residues. Germline CDR1 and CDR2: LGHNA and YSLEER. CDR3: CASSQDLAGGGETQYF. In DNA form, the CDR3 reads TGCGCCAGCAGCCAAGATTTAGCAGGGGGGGGAGAGACCCAGTACTTC.

This chain connects TRBV3-1 to TRBJ2-1; D possibly uses TRBD1 or TRBD2 (5 bases each). CDR3 length equals 12 residues. The V end lost 3 bases, the J end lost 15 bases, and 15 bases lay between the germline ends. CDR1 and CDR2 from the germline V gene are LGHDT and YNNKEL (reference sequence). The CDR3, as DNA: TGTGCCAGCAGCCAGAGAGGGGACCGGGGGTTCTTC. Encoded protein: CASSQRGDRGFF.

The chain uses TRBV7-9 and TRBJ2-1, with 9 bases identical to TRBD2. The germline gives CDR1 SEHNR, CDR2 FQNEAQ (reference sequence). The V gene end was trimmed by 6 bases and the J gene end by 3 bases; junction bases not matched to a gene: 6. The CDR3 extends over 15 amino acids. The DNA for the CDR3 is TGTGCCAGCAGTTCACTAGCGGGCAACTACAATGAGCAGTTCTTC. Encoded protein: CASSSLAGNYNEQFF.

The chain carries TRBV20-1 and TRBJ1-1, with 7 bases lining up with TRBD1. Germline CDR1 DFQATT, CDR2 SNEGSKA (reference sequence). The length of the CDR3 is 14 residues. V trimming: 2 bases; J trimming: 11 bases; junction bases outside the gene matches: 14. DNA of the CDR3: TGCAGTGCTAGAAGTCGGCGGCAGGGGGGTTCTGCTTTCTTT. Translation gives CSARSRRQGGSAFF.

Only a few counts were recorded for this clonotype. This CDR3 is CARIFRDRGYYEQYF. The CDR3 coding sequence is TGTGCCAGAATATTTCGGGACAGGGGTTACTACGAGCAGTACTTC. V is TRBV7-2 and J is TRBJ2-7, with 10 bases that match TRBD1. This CDR3 region has 15 residues. With 9 bases clipped from V and 3 bases from J, the junction kept 11 bases outside the gene matches. Looked up from germline, CDR1 is SGHTA and CDR2 is FQGNSA.

The chain has TRBV20-1 and TRBJ2-1, with D possibly matching TRBD1 (6 bases). In germline, CDR1 is DFQATT, CDR2 SNEGSKA (reference sequence). Trimming took off 3 bases at V and 0 bases at J, with 12 bases between the two ends. The CDR3 is 15 residues long. DNA of the CDR3: TGCAGTGCTAGGGAACAGGGCAGCTCCTACAATGAGCAGTTCTTC. It translates to CSAREQGSSYNEQFF.

On this clonotype: At one boundary the junction diverges from the germline segment, which might be a read error. V is TRBV7-9 and J is TRBJ2-5, with D uncertain. Germline CDR1 and CDR2: SEHNR and FQNEAQ (reference sequence). This CDR3 comprises 13 residues. CDR3 protein: CASSLGVQETRYF. Here the CDR3 DNA reads TGTGCCAGCAGCTTAGGGGTCCAAGAGACCCGGTACTTC.

This chain uses TRBV27 with TRBJ2-1; possible D gene TRBD1, 6 bases. Per germline, CDR1 MNHEY and CDR2 SMNVEV (reference sequence). Between the trimmed V and J ends, which lost 1 base and 13 bases, there was a span of 17 bases. This CDR3 region has 14 residues. CDR3 bases: TGTGCCAGCAGTTTATATGGCAGGGGAGAGACCCAGTTCTTC. Translated: CASSLYGRGETQFF.

This clonotype was detected once. This chain uses TRBV5-5 with TRBJ2-7; 8 positions agree with TRBD2. CDR3 length equals 18 residues. J gave up 7 bases and V 4 bases, and 22 bases lay outside the gene matches. The germline gives CDR1 SGHKS, CDR2 YYEKEE (reference sequence). The DNA of the CDR3 is TGTGCCAGCAGCATCGACACGTCGGCGGGGGGAGGCTACAATGAGCAGTACTTC. Protein sequence: CASSIDTSAGGGYNEQYF.

The V call is TRBV6-5, the J call TRBJ1-2; D unclear. This CDR3 contains 14 residues. V was pared by 4 bases and J by 4 bases, with 13 bases between. In germline, CDR1 is MNHEY, CDR2 SVGAGI. Here the CDR3 reads CASSSGEGAYGYTF. CDR3 DNA sequence: TGTGCCAGCAGTTCTGGAGAAGGCGCCTATGGCTACACCTTC.